This TCR beta chain was sequenced in a study of Tregs in tolerant kidney transplant recipients. The table lists this clone with a few counts. The same CDR3 also results from other DNA sequences found in this sample. Trimming removed 3 bases at V and 0 bases at J, with 9 bases between. Germline CDR1 KGHSH, CDR2 LQKENI. The CDR3 is 15 amino acids. Recipients received nonmyeloablative bone marrow transplants from related graft donors, with transient mixed chimerism. Method: immunoSEQ multiplex PCR; TCRdb's copy keeps in-frame clones and lacks some. The repertoire holds around 64,000 clones, with around 87% as singletons.

The chain recombines TRBV18 with TRBJ1-3; a weak D match, TRBD1 (6 bases). The source of this sequence is a human patient who received a combined kidney and bone marrow transplant. Some T cells may arise from the graft donor. The sample consisted of CD4+ T cells from blood (PBMCs), taken 6 months after the transplant. The CDR3 loop is CASSPGQFSGNTIYF. The CDR3 DNA sequence: TGTGCCAGCTCACCCGGACAGTTCTCTGGAAACACCATATATTTT.